This entry lists 2 T cell receptor beta chains sequenced from one sample in a study of blood T cell repertoires in COVID-19. The assay was immunoSEQ multiplex PCR, and TCRdb's table has in-frame clones only and misses some. The table lists roughly 99,000 clones, approximately 80% of them singletons, with 4% to 5.5% in the top ten. Material: peripheral blood. The receptors derive from a man between 65 and 85 years old with acute or convalescent COVID-19.

This clone has just one count. This chain connects TRBV5-1 to TRBJ2-5; D is perhaps TRBD2 (6 bases). Trimming removed 0 bases at V and 4 bases at J, with 16 bases between. The CDR3 extends over 16 amino acids. Looked up from germline, CDR1 is SGHRS and CDR2 is YFSETQ. The CDR3 here is CASSLAIPGGGETQYF. The CDR3 DNA is TGCGCCAGCAGCTTGGCAATCCCCGGGGGAGGAGAGACCCAGTACTTC.

V usage is TRBV4-3 and J usage is TRBJ2-1; 12 bases align to TRBD2. The trim removed 0 bases at V and 7 bases at J, leaving 7 bases unmatched. CDR1 and CDR2 from the germline V gene are LGHNA and YSLEER. The CDR3 length is 17 residues. The CDR3 sequence is CASSQDWGTSGRNEQFF. CDR3 DNA: TGCGCCAGCAGCCAAGATTGGGGGACTAGCGGGCGAAATGAGCAGTTCTTC.